This T cell receptor beta chain was identified during a study of beta chain features in type 1 diabetes. Findings and limits, study-wide: Sequencing of cDNA might inflate the share of cells that strongly express TCR. There was a moderate but significant shortening of TCRB CDR3s in all four CD4+ subsets of Type 1 diabetes patients.

Trimming cost V 6 bases and J 12 bases; bases outside gene matches: 11. The CDR3 totals 13 residues. The germline V gene encodes CDR1 MNHNY and CDR2 SVGAGI (reference sequence). As concerns this clone: Its antigen is not identified.

TCRB transcripts that were expressed got sequenced, as all of the isolated RNA had been reverse transcribed. Repertoires were generated with immunoSEQ multiplex PCR, while TCRdb's copy carries only in-frame clones and drops some. The sample includes 280,000 or so clones, approximately 16% of them seen just once. The rearrangement links TRBV6-6 to TRBJ2-1, with 7 bases matching TRBD2. Specimen: naive CD4+ T cells from blood. The receptor's source is a young man with type 1 diabetes. The CDR3 is CASRGGEGRGQFF. The CDR3 bases are TGTGCCAGCAGGGGGGGGGAGGGCCGGGGGCAGTTCTTC.